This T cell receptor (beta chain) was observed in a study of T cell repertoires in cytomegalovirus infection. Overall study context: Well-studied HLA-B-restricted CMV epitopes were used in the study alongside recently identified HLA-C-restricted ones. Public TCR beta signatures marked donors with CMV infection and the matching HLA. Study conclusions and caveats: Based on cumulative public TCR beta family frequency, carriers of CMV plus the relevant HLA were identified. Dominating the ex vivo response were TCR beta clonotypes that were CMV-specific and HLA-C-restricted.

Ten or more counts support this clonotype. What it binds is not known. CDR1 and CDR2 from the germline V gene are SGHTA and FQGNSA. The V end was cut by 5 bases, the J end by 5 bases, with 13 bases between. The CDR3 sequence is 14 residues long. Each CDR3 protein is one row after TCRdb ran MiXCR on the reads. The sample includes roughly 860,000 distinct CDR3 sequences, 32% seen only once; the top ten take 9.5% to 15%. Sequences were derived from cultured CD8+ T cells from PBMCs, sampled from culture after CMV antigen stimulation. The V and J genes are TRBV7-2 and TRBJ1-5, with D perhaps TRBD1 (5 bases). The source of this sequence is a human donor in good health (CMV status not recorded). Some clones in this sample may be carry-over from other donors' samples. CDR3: CASSRGVGDQPQHF. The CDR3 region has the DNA TGTGCCAGCAGCCGGGGGGTAGGGGATCAGCCCCAGCATTTT.